This T cell receptor (beta chain) was sequenced for a study of blood T cell repertoires in COVID-19. Across the study: COVID-19 samples collected from the United States, Italy and Spain covered acute and convalescent phases.

Original processing notes: From reference gene primer amplification, estimates of nucleated cell counts were derived. Profiled with immunoSEQ multiplex PCR; TCRdb holds only in-frame clones, not every one. V, J and clone size reflect that table, while D and trimming were determined from the DNA. The repertoire holds about 59,000 clones, with about four fifths as singletons. The CDR3 consists of 15 residues. In germline, CDR1 is MNHEY, CDR2 SMNVEV (reference sequence). V dropped 5 bases and J dropped 8; count of bases not matched to a gene: 7. Sequenced material: peripheral blood. V and J are TRBV27 and TRBJ2-1; 12 bases agree with TRBD2. The clonotype originates from a woman of 80 years or more with acute or convalescent COVID-19. In nucleotides, the CDR3 is TGTGCCAGCAGTCCTTTACTAGCGGGAGGCGATGAGCAGTTCTTC. It codes for CASSPLLAGGDEQFF.